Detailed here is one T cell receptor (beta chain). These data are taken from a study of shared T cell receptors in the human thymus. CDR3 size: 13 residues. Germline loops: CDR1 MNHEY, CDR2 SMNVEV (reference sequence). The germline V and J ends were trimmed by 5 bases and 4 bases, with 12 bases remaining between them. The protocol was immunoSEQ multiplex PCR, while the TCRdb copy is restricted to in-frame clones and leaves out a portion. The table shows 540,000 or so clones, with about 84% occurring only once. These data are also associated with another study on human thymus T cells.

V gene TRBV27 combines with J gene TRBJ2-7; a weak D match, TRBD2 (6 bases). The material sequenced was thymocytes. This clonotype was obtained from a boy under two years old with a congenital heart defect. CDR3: CASSHGREYEQYF. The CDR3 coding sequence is TGTGCCAGCAGTCACGGCCGGGAGTACGAGCAGTACTTC.